This is a list of T cell receptor beta chains from one sample in a study of blood T cells in healthy people across ages. TCRdb reanalysed the 5' RACE reads using MiXCR and keeps one entry per CDR3 protein. The sample lists 600,000 to 650,000 distinct CDR3 sequences, approximately 50% occurring once. The sequenced sample consisted of blood. Every receptor here comes from a man in his sixties in good health. CDR3s include the opening cysteine and the closing phenylalanine or tryptophan. A D gene is named only where the DNA matches it firmly. Size is stated for part of the rows, as once, few or many counts, or as a class when the clone is expanded.

V	D	size	J	CDR3	DNA
TRBV5-1	-	-	TRBJ2-1	CASSLVAGNNNEQFF	TGCGCCAGCAGCTTGGTTGCGGGGAACAACAATGAGCAGTTCTTC
TRBV12-3/TRBV12-4	-	-	TRBJ1-2	CASRPGGGIHGYTF	TGTGCCAGCAGACCGGGGGGAGGGATCCATGGCTACACCTTC
TRBV18	TRBD2	-	TRBJ2-1	CASSPLRGEYNEQFF	TGTGCCAGCTCACCACTTCGGGGGGAATACAATGAGCAGTTCTTC
TRBV18	TRBD1	-	TRBJ2-7	CASSPTGVGSYEQYF	TGTGCCAGCTCACCGACAGGGGTCGGATCCTACGAGCAGTACTTC
TRBV9	TRBD2	-	TRBJ2-1	CASSAGGSNEQFF	TGTGCCAGCAGCGCCGGGGGGTCCAATGAGCAGTTCTTC
TRBV5-1	-	-	TRBJ1-1	CASSLATGRHTEAFF	TGCGCCAGCAGCTTGGCCACCGGGAGGCACACTGAAGCTTTCTTT
TRBV20-1	-	-	TRBJ2-1	CSARSGGSRGDGQFF	TGCAGTGCTAGGTCGGGAGGTAGCAGGGGGGATGGGCAGTTCTTC
TRBV20-1	TRBD1	-	TRBJ1-4	CSATRQGAEKLFF	TGCAGTGCTACCCGACAGGGGGCTGAAAAACTGTTTTTT
TRBV20-1	TRBD1	-	TRBJ1-1	CSEGTGGMNTEAFF	TGCAGTGAAGGGACAGGGGGAATGAACACTGAAGCTTTCTTT
TRBV20-1	-	once	TRBJ1-2	CSAPRGTNYGYTF	TGCAGTGCCCCCCGGGGGACTAACTATGGCTACACCTTC
TRBV20-1	-	-	TRBJ1-6	CSASRGDHSSYNSPLHF	TGCAGTGCTAGTCGTGGGGACCACAGCTCCTATAATTCACCCCTCCACTTT
TRBV25-1	-	-	TRBJ2-1	CASSEGTGFYNEQFF	TGTGCCAGCAGTGAAGGGACGGGCTTCTACAATGAGCAGTTCTTC
TRBV9	-	few	TRBJ1-1	CASSAGSDLNTEAFF	TGTGCCAGCAGCGCGGGGTCGGATTTGAACACTGAAGCTTTCTTT
TRBV7-9	-	-	TRBJ2-5	CASSVAVTETQYF	TGTGCCAGCAGCGTAGCGGTGACGGAGACCCAGTACTTC
TRBV2	TRBD2	-	TRBJ2-1	CASNGGARREQFF	TGTGCCAGCAACGGGGGGGCCCGAAGGGAGCAGTTCTTC
TRBV20-1	TRBD2	-	TRBJ2-2	CSATHGGAGELFF	TGCAGTGCTACCCACGGGGGGGCCGGGGAGCTGTTTTTT
TRBV7-2	-	few	TRBJ1-2	CASSQRVGGAAYGYTF	TGTGCCAGCAGCCAGAGGGTGGGGGGCGCCGCCTATGGCTACACCTTC
TRBV7-7	-	-	TRBJ2-3	CASSLSVYLTDTQYF	TGTGCCAGCAGCTTATCAGTCTACCTCACAGATACGCAGTATTTT
TRBV10-1	TRBD2	-	TRBJ2-1	CASSQGVAGGEQFF	TGCGCCAGCAGCCAGGGGGTAGCGGGGGGCGAGCAGTTCTTC
TRBV20-1	TRBD2	-	TRBJ2-4	CSARGSGGALVKNIQYF	TGCAGTGCTAGGGGGAGCGGGGGGGCACTAGTCAAAAACATTCAGTACTTC
TRBV5-1	TRBD1	-	TRBJ1-4	CASSTTRTGNEKLFF	TGCGCCAGCAGCACTACCAGGACAGGGAATGAAAAACTGTTTTTT
TRBV15	-	-	TRBJ2-1	CATSAGPGQPYNEQFF	TGTGCCACCAGCGCCGGCCCTGGACAGCCGTACAATGAGCAGTTCTTC
TRBV27	TRBD1	-	TRBJ1-6	CASSSATGLGSPLHF	TGTGCCAGCAGTTCGGCGACAGGGTTGGGTTCACCCCTCCACTTT
TRBV12-3/TRBV12-4	-	many	TRBJ2-7	CASSRDGPYEQYF	TGTGCCAGCTCCCGGGACGGCCCCTACGAGCAGTACTTC
TRBV5-5	-	-	TRBJ1-1	CASVRGQNTEAFF	TGTGCCAGCGTTAGGGGACAGAACACTGAAGCTTTCTTT